The rows below give T cell receptor beta chains drawn from one sample of a study of blood T cells in healthy people across ages. A single record per CDR3 protein comes from TCRdb applying MiXCR to the 5' RACE reads. The table includes 710,000 or so distinct CDR3 sequences, 32% detected once. Sequenced material: blood. These receptors originate from a woman over 75 in good health. CDR3s include the opening cysteine and the closing phenylalanine or tryptophan. D genes are given only for firm matches. A clone size is listed for some rows: how often the clone was seen (once, few, many), or a class if it is expanded.

>TRBV9|13|NA|NA|TRBJ2-7
CASVTGTSYEQYF
TGTGCCAGCGTGACCGGGACATCCTACGAGCAGTACTTC
>TRBV27|13|NA|many|TRBJ1-4
CASGTDYNEKLFF
TGTGCCAGCGGGACGGATTATAATGAAAAACTGTTTTTT
>TRBV27|13|NA|few|TRBJ1-1
CASRGTPNTEAFF
TGTGCCAGCAGGGGGACACCGAACACTGAAGCTTTCTTT
>TRBV30|12|NA|NA|TRBJ2-7
CTWRDRSYEQYF
TGTACCTGGAGGGACAGATCCTACGAGCAGTACTTC
>TRBV7-9|17|NA|many|TRBJ1-2
CASRGGVGRSLGYGYTF
TGTGCCAGCAGAGGGGGGGTAGGACGAAGCCTCGGCTATGGCTACACCTTC
>TRBV18|12|NA|NA|TRBJ1-1
CASSPTPAEAFF
TGTGCCAGCTCACCTACGCCCGCTGAAGCTTTCTTT
>TRBV20-1|15|NA|many|TRBJ2-5
CSARDGASGQETQYF
TGCAGTGCTAGAGATGGGGCAAGCGGGCAAGAGACCCAGTACTTC
>TRBV20-1|17|TRBD1|few|TRBJ1-6
CSARMTHGTGRNSPLHF
TGCAGTGCTAGGATGACCCACGGGACAGGGCGGAATTCACCCCTCCACTTT
>TRBV18|14|TRBD1|many|TRBJ2-7
CASSQRQGPYEQYF
TGTGCCAGCTCACAGAGACAGGGCCCCTACGAGCAGTACTTC
>TRBV6-1|14|NA|many|TRBJ2-5
CASSEVWRSETQYF
TGTGCCAGCAGTGAAGTATGGAGGTCAGAGACCCAGTACTTC
>TRBV30|13|NA|many|TRBJ2-4
CAWSALGGDIQYF
TGTGCCTGGAGTGCCCTAGGAGGGGACATTCAGTACTTC
>TRBV10-3|15|NA|many|TRBJ2-3
CAISQGGGGTDTQYF
TGTGCCATCAGCCAAGGGGGGGGGGGCACAGATACGCAGTATTTT
>TRBV10-3|13|NA|NA|TRBJ1-5
CATSGLINQPQHF
TGTGCCACCTCAGGCCTAATTAATCAGCCCCAGCATTTT
>TRBV4-1|14|NA|NA|TRBJ1-5
CASSQDLLLEPQHF
TGCGCCAGCAGCCAAGATCTTCTTCTCGAGCCCCAGCATTTT
>TRBV28|15|TRBD1|many|TRBJ1-5
CAIQRPGGVDQPQHF
TGTGCCATCCAAAGGCCAGGGGGCGTGGATCAGCCCCAGCATTTT
>TRBV27|15|TRBD2|many|TRBJ2-7
CASSSRTSGTYEQYF
TGTGCCAGCAGTTCCAGGACTAGCGGGACCTACGAGCAGTACTTC
>TRBV10-3|13|TRBD1|many|TRBJ1-5
CAIGGQGDQPQHF
TGTGCCATCGGAGGACAGGGCGATCAGCCCCAGCATTTT
>TRBV12-3/TRBV12-4|14|TRBD1|NA|TRBJ2-7
CASSPSGTGLEQYF
TGTGCCAGCAGCCCCTCGGGGACAGGGTTGGAACAGTACTTC
>TRBV24-1|12|TRBD1|NA|TRBJ1-1
CATSDPTGEAFF
TGTGCCACCAGTGATCCGACAGGGGAAGCTTTCTTT
>TRBV5-1|15|TRBD2|NA|TRBJ2-2
CASSQGLAGSGELFF
TGCGCCAGCAGCCAGGGACTAGCGGGCTCCGGGGAGCTGTTTTTT
>TRBV7-7|15|NA|NA|TRBJ2-5
CASSTRGGSQETQYF
TGTGCCAGCAGCACGAGAGGAGGGTCCCAAGAGACCCAGTACTTC
>TRBV12-3/TRBV12-4|15|NA|many|TRBJ1-5
CASGGGSVRNQPQHF
TGTGCCAGCGGTGGAGGGAGTGTTAGAAATCAGCCCCAGCATTTT
>TRBV20-1|13|NA|many|TRBJ2-3
CSAIGQSTDTQYF
TGCAGTGCTATCGGACAGAGCACAGATACGCAGTATTTT
>TRBV19|15|TRBD1|many|TRBJ2-1
CASSPDRGSYNEQFF
TGTGCCAGCAGCCCCGACAGGGGGTCCTACAATGAGCAGTTCTTC
>TRBV6-1|14|NA|NA|TRBJ2-1
CAGETPGQAYGQFF
TGTGCCGGTGAAACTCCGGGGCAGGCCTACGGGCAGTTCTTC
>TRBV28|13|TRBD1|many|TRBJ2-1
CASYRDSSREQFF
TGTGCCAGCTACCGGGACAGTTCTCGTGAGCAGTTCTTC
>TRBV29-1|13|NA|NA|TRBJ2-7
CSVETGHDYEQYF
TGCAGCGTTGAGACGGGACACGACTACGAGCAGTACTTC
>TRBV6-2/TRBV6-3|14|TRBD2|NA|TRBJ2-5
CATFWRENGETQYF
TGTGCCACCTTCTGGCGGGAGAACGGGGAGACCCAGTACTTC